This T cell receptor (beta chain) came from a study of siplizumab effects on memory and regulatory T cells. General study points: About 80-95% of proliferating CD4+ or CD8+ clones had no assignable naive or memory phenotype. Naive T cells apparently outstripped memory cells in diversity and seemed major alloresponse contributors. Alloreactive sequences traceable to unstimulated CD4+ memory cells declined significantly under siplizumab.

Regarding this clone: Antigen unknown.

Data came from immunoSEQ multiplex PCR; TCRdb stores just in-frame clones and leaves some out. The sample has approximately 92,000 clones, roughly 94% seen once. The TCR comes from a human donor in good health. Sequenced: non-Treg CD4+ T cells sorted from blood.

The CDR3 is CASSSAGGVGQPQHF. In DNA form, the CDR3 reads TGTGCCAGCAGCTCCGCGGGGGGGGTAGGTCAGCCCCAGCATTTT. The chain has TRBV7-9 and TRBJ1-5; D might be TRBD1 (5 bases). There are 15 residues in the CDR3. Germline CDR1 reads SEHNR; CDR2 reads FQNEAQ (reference sequence). V was cut by 4 bases and J by 6 bases, with 16 bases left in between.